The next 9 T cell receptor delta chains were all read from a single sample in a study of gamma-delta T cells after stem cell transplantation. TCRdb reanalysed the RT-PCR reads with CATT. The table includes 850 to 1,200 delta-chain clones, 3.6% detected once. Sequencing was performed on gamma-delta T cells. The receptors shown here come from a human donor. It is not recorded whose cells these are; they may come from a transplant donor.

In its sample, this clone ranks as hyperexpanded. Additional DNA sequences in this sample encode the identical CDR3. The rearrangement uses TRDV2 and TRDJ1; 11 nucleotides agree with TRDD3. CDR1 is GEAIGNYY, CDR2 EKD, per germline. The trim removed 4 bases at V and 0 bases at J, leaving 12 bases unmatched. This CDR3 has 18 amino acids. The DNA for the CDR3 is TGTGCCTGTGATCCGGTTAGAATGGGGGATACGTACACCGATAAACTCATCTTT. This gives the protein CACDPVRMGDTYTDKLIF.

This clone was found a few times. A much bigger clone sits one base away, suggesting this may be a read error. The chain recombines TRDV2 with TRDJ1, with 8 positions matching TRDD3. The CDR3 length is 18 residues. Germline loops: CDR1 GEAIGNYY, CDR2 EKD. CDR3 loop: CACDTVMGDVRDTDKPIF. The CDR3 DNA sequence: TGTGCCTGTGACACCGTGATGGGGGATGTTAGGGACACCGATAAACCCATCTTT.

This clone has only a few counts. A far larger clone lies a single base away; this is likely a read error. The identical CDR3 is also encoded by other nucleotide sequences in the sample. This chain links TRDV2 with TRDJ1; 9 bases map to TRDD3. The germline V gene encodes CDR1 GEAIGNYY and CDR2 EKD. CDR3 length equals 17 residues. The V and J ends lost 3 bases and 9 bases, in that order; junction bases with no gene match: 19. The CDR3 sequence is CACDPVLGDTGGLELIF. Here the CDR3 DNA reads TGTGCCTGTGACCCCGTACTGGGGGACACGGGGGGACTGGAACTCATCTTT.

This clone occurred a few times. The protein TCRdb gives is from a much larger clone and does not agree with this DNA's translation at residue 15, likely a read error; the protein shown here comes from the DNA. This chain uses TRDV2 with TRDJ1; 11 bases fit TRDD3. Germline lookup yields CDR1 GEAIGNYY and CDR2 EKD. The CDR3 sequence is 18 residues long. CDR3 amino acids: CACDPVRMGDTYTDRLIF. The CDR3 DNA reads TGTGCCTGTGATCCGGTTAGAATGGGGGATACGTACACCGATAGACTCATCTTT.

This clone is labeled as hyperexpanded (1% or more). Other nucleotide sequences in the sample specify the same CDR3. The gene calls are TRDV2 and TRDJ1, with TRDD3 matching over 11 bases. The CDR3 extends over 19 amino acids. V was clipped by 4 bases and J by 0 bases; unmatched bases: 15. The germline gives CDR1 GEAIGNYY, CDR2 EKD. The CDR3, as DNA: TGTGCCTGTGATAAACTGGGGGATAAGGGAAAAACGTACACCGATAAACTCATCTTT. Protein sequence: CACDKLGDKGKTYTDKLIF.

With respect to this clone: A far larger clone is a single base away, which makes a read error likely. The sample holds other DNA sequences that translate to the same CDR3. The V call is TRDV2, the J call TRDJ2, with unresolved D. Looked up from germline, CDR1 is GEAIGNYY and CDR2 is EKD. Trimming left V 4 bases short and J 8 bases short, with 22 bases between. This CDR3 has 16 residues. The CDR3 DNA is TGTGCCTGTGAGCAGGTAGGTACTGAAGATTGGGCACAACTCTTCTTT. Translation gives CACEQVGTEDWAQLFF.

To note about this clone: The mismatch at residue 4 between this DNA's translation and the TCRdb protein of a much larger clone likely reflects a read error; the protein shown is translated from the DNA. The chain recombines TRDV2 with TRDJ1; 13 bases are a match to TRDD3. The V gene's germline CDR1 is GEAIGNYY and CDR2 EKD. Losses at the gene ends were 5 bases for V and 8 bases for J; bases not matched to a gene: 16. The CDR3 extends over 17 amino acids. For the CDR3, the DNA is TGTGCCTGTGGCAATATACTGGGGGATACGGAACCGTTGAAACTCATCTTT. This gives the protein CACGNILGDTEPLKLIF.

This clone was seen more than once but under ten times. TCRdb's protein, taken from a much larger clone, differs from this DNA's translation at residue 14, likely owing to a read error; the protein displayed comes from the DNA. CDR3 nucleotides: TGTGCCTGTGACCCTGTACTGGGGGATAAGACCCCTTCGCACACCGATAAACTCATCTTT. Its translation is CACDPVLGDKTPSHTDKLIF. The chain is built from TRDV2 and TRDJ1; 11 positions agree with TRDD3. The CDR3 totals 20 residues. Germline V gene sequence: CDR1 GEAIGNYY, CDR2 EKD. The V and J ends lost 3 bases and 0 bases, in that order; junction bases with no gene match: 17.

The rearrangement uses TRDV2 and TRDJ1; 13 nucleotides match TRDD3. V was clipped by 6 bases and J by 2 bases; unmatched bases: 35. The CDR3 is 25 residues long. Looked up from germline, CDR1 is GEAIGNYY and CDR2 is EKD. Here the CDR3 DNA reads TGTGCCTGTTCCAACCTCCCCCTCTCGACCCCGCCCGTACTGGGGGATACGCGAGGGACCGATAAACTCATCTTT. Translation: CACSNLPLSTPPVLGDTRGTDKLIF.